Reported below is one T cell receptor beta chain. The sample holds many counts of this clonotype. What this receptor recognizes is not known. Per-base quality was not reported, and no clone a single base away is much larger than it. Sequencing was performed on an Illumina HiSeq 2500. TCR beta libraries were prepared by quantitative 5'-RACE with molecular barcodes. Per the authors' processing: A new computational method, built on a probabilistic model of VDJ rearrangement, was used to identify disease-linked TCR variants. TCRdb itself trimmed the public reads at Q25 with fastp, ran MiXCR and retained productive beta chains. Each CDR3 protein gets just one entry, which takes the most common genes and DNA from the rows behind it. What appears here as the V and J calls and clone size reflects TCRdb's work, not the paper's. The sample records some 840,000 distinct CDR3 sequences, about an eighth of which are singletons. Of the sample, approximately 0.51% falls within the top ten clones.

This specimen comes from a study of CD8 T cells in ankylosing spondylitis (dated by TCRdb to the late 2010s). The study in broad terms: The study profiled T cell receptor beta repertoires in healthy donors and ankylosing spondylitis patients to find disease-linked TCR variants. The whole study cohort included about a hundred healthy donors and about two dozen ankylosing spondylitis patients. Peripheral blood samples were taken, and synovial fluid was additionally collected from ankylosing spondylitis patients. Findings and caveats that apply to the study as a whole: According to the report, matched synovial fluid samples from ankylosing spondylitis patients were significantly enriched for the disease-linked clones. Blood from ankylosing spondylitis patients appeared to be characterized by a TCR beta motif made up of seven or eight highly homologous amino acid variants. Some motif variants were previously reported in synovial fluid and blood of reactive arthritis patients, suggesting common disease-initiation mechanisms. A CD8+ phenotype was shown by the disease-linked clones, which were found at relatively low frequencies in peripheral blood.

The germline V gene encodes CDR1 SQVTM and CDR2 ANQGSEA. V lost 4 bases and J lost 4 bases, and the count of bases not matched to a germline gene is 2. Taken from cysteine to phenylalanine, the CDR3 has 13 residues. Kept here is only the CDR3 DNA, which spans 39 bases and is read in frame from base 1. The specimen sequenced was blood, either unsorted or a sorted T cell fraction (not recorded which). The receptor chain draws on TRBV29-1 and TRBJ1-5; TRBD1 matches 9 bases in the middle. This TCR derives from a male donor with ankylosing spondylitis. The DNA sequence follows: TGCAGCGTTGCGGACAGGGGTAATCAGCCCCAGCATTTT. Its coded protein is CSVADRGNQPQHF.